The entry that follows covers one T cell receptor (beta chain) sequence. As yet, its antigen is unknown. The data stem from a study of CD8 T cells in Susac syndrome. Study details: Active disease was present in about six of the sequenced Susac syndrome patients, and remission in fewer than 10. At the time of blood draw, patients with Susac syndrome were therapy-naive, receiving corticosteroids, or receiving intravenous immunoglobulin alone. Study-wide results and limits: The TCR sequencing and HLA analysis in the study involved a relatively small number of individuals, as the study acknowledged.

CDR1 and CDR2 (germline): SEHNR, FQNEAQ (reference sequence). The CDR3 is 14 amino acids. Trimming cost V 0 bases and J 7 bases, with 12 bases left between them. RNA was extracted with the RNeasy kit, and a quantity of roughly 0.5 to 1 ug was reverse transcribed using random hexamers. One entry per CDR3 protein, called by TCRdb with MiXCR from the immunoSEQ multiplex PCR reads. The data contain some 170,000 distinct CDR3 sequences, 90% to 95% of them seen just once; the ten biggest clones take up 0.09% to 0.1%. The rearrangement uses TRBV7-9 and TRBJ1-2, with D possibly TRBD1 on 5 matching bases. The sequence was obtained from a human donor with Susac syndrome. Source material: CD4+ T cells from PBMCs. CDR3 nucleotides: TGTGCCAGCAGCTTAGCGTCAGGACAAACTGGCTACACCTTC. Its protein is CASSLASGQTGYTF.